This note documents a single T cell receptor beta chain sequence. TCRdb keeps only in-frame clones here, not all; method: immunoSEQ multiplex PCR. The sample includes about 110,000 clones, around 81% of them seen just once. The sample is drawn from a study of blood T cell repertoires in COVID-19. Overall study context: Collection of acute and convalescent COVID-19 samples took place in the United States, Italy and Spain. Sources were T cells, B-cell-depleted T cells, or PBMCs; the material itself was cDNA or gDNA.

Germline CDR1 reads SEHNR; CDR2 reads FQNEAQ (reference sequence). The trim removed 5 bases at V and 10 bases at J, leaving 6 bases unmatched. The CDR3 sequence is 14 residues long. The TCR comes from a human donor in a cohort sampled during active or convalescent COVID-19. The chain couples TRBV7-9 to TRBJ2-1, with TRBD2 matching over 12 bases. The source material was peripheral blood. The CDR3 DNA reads TGTGCCAGCAGCGCTCCTCTAGCGGGAGGGGAGCAGTTCTTC. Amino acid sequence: CASSAPLAGGEQFF.